This TCR beta chain was recorded in a study of OX40 agonist ivuxolimab in advanced cancers. For context, the study as a whole: Ivuxolimab was a fully human IgG2 agonistic monoclonal antibody targeting the costimulatory receptor OX40 (CD134). Peripheral TCRbeta sequencing was intended to test whether TCR sequence diversity was altered and clonal T-cell expansion was caused by ivuxolimab. The dose-escalation cohort was approximately 83% male with a mean age of about 54 years, ranging from 23 to 79. Prior anti-PD-1, anti-PD-L1 or anti-CTLA-4 therapy was permitted, and checkpoint inhibitors had been received by less than 45% of dose-escalation patients. Intravenous ivuxolimab was administered to patients every 2 weeks at six dose levels: 0.01, 0.1, 0.3, 1.5, 3 and 10 mg/kg. Partial responses occurred in three dose-escalation patients: two with cutaneous melanoma and one with hepatocellular carcinoma. The paper describes the monotherapy dose-escalation part (N = 52 patients) of the phase I trial of ivuxolimab. Of the approximately 50 dose-escalation patients, hepatocellular carcinoma was present in around 20, melanoma in around 15, renal cell carcinoma in 9 and head and neck cancer in 9.

The trial excluded patients who had a history of autoimmune disease or were on systemic immunosuppression. Peripheral blood for TCR sequencing was collected from all dose cohorts at baseline, on cycle 4 day 1, and on cycle 7 day 1. Samples were obtained from an open-label, multicenter, first-in-human phase I dose-escalation trial of ivuxolimab. The trial enrolled adults with locally advanced or metastatic head and neck squamous cell, hepatocellular, melanoma or renal cell carcinoma. Before TCR sequencing, CD4+ and CD8+ T cells were separately sorted from peripheral blood. V is clipped by 8 bases and J by 7 bases, and the sequence between their germline boundaries is 18 bases long. From the cysteine through the phenylalanine, the CDR3 covers 14 amino acids. The only DNA kept is the CDR3, 42 bases in frame from the first base. The germline V gene (reference sequence) provides CDR1 MNHNY and CDR2 SVGAGI.

To note about this clone: Its antigen is still unknown. No clone much larger than this one lies a single base away; base qualities are absent.

For sequencing of the TCRbeta CDR3 region, genomic DNA was extracted from the sorted cells. The immunoSEQ Assay was used for sequencing of TCRbeta CDR3 regions. TCRdb took this table from immuneACCESS and kept in-frame rearrangements with V and J called. Such tables lack part of the clones; where checked against another copy, unresolved V genes explain under half of the gap, and the rest is unexplained. This sample comprises around 100,000 clones, about 91% of them detected only once. The top ten clones comprise around 2.5% of the sample. The full study reports these points: The antigen specificity of the clonally expanded peripheral T cells was not determined. On average, CD8+ T cells showed more expanded clones than CD4+ T cells after ivuxolimab. At doses from 0.1 to 3.0 mg/kg, clonal expansion was seen in both CD4+ and CD8+ blood T cells between baseline and week 6. In partial responders in the 0.1-3.0 mg/kg groups, normalized peripheral clonal expansion was found to be among the lowest, especially among CD8+ T cells. Low levels of normalized T-cell clonal expansion were also shown by some nonresponding patients.

The clonotype originates from an adult with an advanced solid tumor such as melanoma, head and neck, liver or kidney cancer. The V gene is TRBV6-6 and the J gene is TRBJ1-3; TRBD1 might be the D gene, on 5 matching bases. The sequencing used CD4+ or CD8+ T cells sorted from blood, collected in a trial of the OX40 agonist ivuxolimab. The CDR3 reads CASRGGGLDNTIYF. The DNA sequence is given as TGTGCCAGCCGAGGTGGGGGGTTGGACAACACCATATATTTT.